Listed below are T cell receptor beta chains from one sample, sequenced in a study of cytomegalovirus exposure and HLA in healthy donors. Sequencing used immunoSEQ multiplex PCR; TCRdb keeps in-frame clones, though not all of them. The sample records some 140,000 clones, roughly 75% being singletons. The specimen sequenced was PBMCs. The receptors originated from a man under 40 in good health. The CDR3 runs from the conserved cysteine through the conserved F or W. The D gene is left open where the match is weak. Size tells how often a clone was seen (once, few, many) or the class of an expanded clone, and some rows leave it out.

size: NA; V: TRBV6-6; J: TRBJ1-4; D: NA; CDR3: CASRLQGTNEKLFF; DNA: TGTGCCAGCAGGCTCCAGGGGACTAATGAAAAACTGTTTTTT
size: NA; V: TRBV9; J: TRBJ2-7; D: TRBD2; CDR3: CASSVAGGGTLEQYF; DNA: TGTGCCAGCAGCGTAGCGGGGGGAGGAACCTTAGAGCAGTACTTC
size: few; V: TRBV27; J: TRBJ1-1; D: NA; CDR3: CASSLWGSAEAFF; DNA: TGTGCCAGCAGTTTATGGGGCTCTGCTGAAGCTTTCTTT
size: NA; V: TRBV15; J: TRBJ1-2; D: TRBD1; CDR3: CATSGQGHGYTF; DNA: TGTGCCACCAGCGGACAGGGCCATGGCTACACCTTC
size: few; V: TRBV5-1; J: TRBJ2-5; D: NA; CDR3: CASNVVAGEQYF; DNA: TGCGCCAGCAACGTGGTGGCGGGTGAGCAGTACTTC
size: NA; V: TRBV5-6; J: TRBJ1-4; D: NA; CDR3: CASSLVGQSNEKLFF; DNA: TGTGCCAGCAGCTTGGTTGGACAAAGTAATGAAAAACTGTTTTTT
size: once; V: TRBV5-1; J: TRBJ1-4; D: TRBD1; CDR3: CASSLGDRVDKLFF; DNA: TGCGCCAGCAGCTTGGGGGACAGGGTCGATAAACTGTTTTTT
size: NA; V: TRBV9; J: TRBJ2-7; D: NA; CDR3: CASSVGTAYEQYF; DNA: TGTGCCAGCAGCGTAGGAACAGCCTACGAGCAGTACTTC
size: NA; V: TRBV23-1; J: TRBJ1-2; D: TRBD1; CDR3: CARHRGFYGYTF; DNA: TGCGCCCGTCACAGGGGCTTCTATGGCTACACCTTC
size: NA; V: TRBV18; J: TRBJ2-1; D: TRBD2; CDR3: CASSPGLAGSSSYNEQFF; DNA: TGTGCCAGCTCGCCGGGACTAGCGGGATCGAGCTCCTACAATGAGCAGTTCTTC
size: NA; V: TRBV6-5; J: TRBJ1-5; D: NA; CDR3: CASSTIQGKDQPQHF; DNA: TGTGCCAGCAGTACCATACAGGGAAAGGACCAGCCCCAGCATTTT
size: NA; V: TRBV6-1; J: TRBJ2-5; D: NA; CDR3: CASSEGGAWETQYF; DNA: TGTGCCAGCAGTGAGGGGGGGGCGTGGGAGACCCAGTACTTC
size: NA; V: TRBV2; J: TRBJ2-2; D: NA; CDR3: CASSQSGRGTGELFF; DNA: TGTGCCAGCAGTCAGAGCGGGCGAGGGACCGGGGAGCTGTTTTTT
size: NA; V: TRBV7-2; J: TRBJ1-5; D: NA; CDR3: CASTPEASQPQHF; DNA: TGTGCCAGCACGCCGGAGGCTAGTCAGCCCCAGCATTTT
size: NA; V: TRBV6-5; J: TRBJ2-5; D: TRBD2; CDR3: CASSYSRTSGATQYF; DNA: TGTGCCAGCAGTTACTCCAGAACTAGCGGGGCGACCCAGTACTTC
size: NA; V: TRBV12-5; J: TRBJ2-5; D: NA; CDR3: CASGLSGEQYF; DNA: TGTGCTAGTGGTTTGTCGGGAGAGCAGTACTTC
size: NA; V: TRBV14; J: TRBJ2-5; D: NA; CDR3: CASSQGQGYQETQYF; DNA: TGTGCCAGCAGCCAGGGGCAGGGCTACCAAGAGACCCAGTACTTC
size: NA; V: TRBV11-2; J: TRBJ2-5; D: NA; CDR3: CASSLVGGGTQYF; DNA: TGTGCCAGCAGCTTAGTGGGAGGTGGGACCCAGTACTTC
size: NA; V: TRBV19; J: TRBJ2-1; D: NA; CDR3: CASSIDYRGANEQFF; DNA: TGTGCCAGTAGTATAGACTACCGGGGGGCCAATGAGCAGTTCTTC
size: NA; V: TRBV5-8; J: TRBJ2-5; D: TRBD1; CDR3: CASSLGIRGQGTEETQYF; DNA: TGTGCCAGCAGCTTGGGTATTAGGGGACAGGGGACCGAAGAGACCCAGTACTTC
size: NA; V: TRBV6-1; J: TRBJ1-3; D: NA; CDR3: CASSEAPSSGNTIYF; DNA: TGTGCCAGCAGTGAAGCGCCGAGCTCTGGAAACACCATATATTTT
size: NA; V: TRBV18; J: TRBJ2-5; D: NA; CDR3: CASSRGQQETQYF; DNA: TGTGCCAGCTCACGCGGACAGCAAGAGACCCAGTACTTC
size: NA; V: TRBV7-6; J: TRBJ2-2; D: NA; CDR3: CASSSRGDTGELFF; DNA: TGTGCCAGCAGCTCCCGCGGGGATACCGGGGAGCTGTTTTTT
size: NA; V: TRBV4-3; J: TRBJ2-3; D: NA; CDR3: CASSPWVAEITDTQYF; DNA: TGCGCCAGCAGCCCTTGGGTCGCGGAGATCACAGATACGCAGTATTTT
size: NA; V: TRBV28; J: TRBJ2-5; D: TRBD2; CDR3: CASSPLLSSGSVKTQYF; DNA: TGTGCCAGCAGTCCACTCCTTTCTAGCGGGAGTGTGAAGACCCAGTACTTC
size: NA; V: TRBV7-3; J: TRBJ2-1; D: TRBD2; CDR3: CASSLGLAGTNEQFF; DNA: TGTGCCAGCAGCTTAGGACTAGCGGGGACGAATGAGCAGTTCTTC
size: NA; V: TRBV13; J: TRBJ2-7; D: TRBD2; CDR3: CASSFLTGPSGRKNEQYF; DNA: TGTGCCAGCAGCTTCCTAACAGGGCCTAGCGGGAGAAAAAACGAGCAGTACTTC
size: NA; V: TRBV5-1; J: TRBJ2-2; D: NA; CDR3: CASSLVAESTGELFF; DNA: TGCGCCAGCAGCTTGGTAGCGGAGTCGACCGGGGAGCTGTTTTTT
size: NA; V: TRBV5-1; J: TRBJ2-7; D: TRBD1; CDR3: CASSLGPGTGPYEQYF; DNA: TGCGCCAGCAGCTTGGGTCCGGGGACAGGGCCCTACGAGCAGTACTTC
size: NA; V: TRBV6-1; J: TRBJ2-7; D: NA; CDR3: CVSRRGSLYEQYF; DNA: TGTGTCTCGCGTAGGGGGTCTCTCTACGAGCAGTACTTC
size: NA; V: TRBV10-3; J: TRBJ2-7; D: TRBD1; CDR3: CAISDPETGTYEQYF; DNA: TGTGCCATCAGTGATCCCGAGACAGGGACCTACGAGCAGTACTTC
size: NA; V: TRBV27; J: TRBJ2-7; D: TRBD2; CDR3: CASSQGTSGYYEQYF; DNA: TGTGCCAGCAGTCAGGGGACTAGCGGGTACTACGAGCAGTACTTC
size: NA; V: TRBV11-2; J: TRBJ2-7; D: NA; CDR3: CASSLRDPPSLGQYF; DNA: TGTGCCAGCAGCTTAAGAGACCCACCATCCCTAGGGCAGTACTTC
size: NA; V: TRBV27; J: TRBJ2-3; D: NA; CDR3: CASSLSYTDTQYF; DNA: TGTGCCAGCAGTTTATCCTACACAGATACGCAGTATTTT
size: NA; V: TRBV7-9; J: TRBJ2-1; D: TRBD2; CDR3: CASSLAPGLAGEEQFF; DNA: TGTGCCAGCAGCTTAGCTCCGGGACTAGCGGGAGAGGAGCAGTTCTTC
size: NA; V: TRBV6-5; J: TRBJ2-3; D: NA; CDR3: CAGSLALSTDAQYF; DNA: TGTGCCGGGTCACTAGCTCTAAGCACAGATGCGCAGTATTTT
size: NA; V: TRBV5-1; J: TRBJ2-2; D: TRBD2; CDR3: CAGRERETGELFF; DNA: TGCGCCGGGCGGGAGAGAGAAACCGGGGAGCTGTTTTTT
size: NA; V: TRBV7-3; J: TRBJ1-3; D: NA; CDR3: CASSLGGGLGNTIYF; DNA: TGTGCCAGCAGCTTAGGGGGCGGTCTTGGAAACACCATATATTTT
size: NA; V: TRBV2; J: TRBJ2-7; D: TRBD2; CDR3: CATGLAGYEQYF; DNA: TGTGCCACAGGACTAGCGGGCTACGAGCAGTACTTC
size: NA; V: TRBV7-3; J: TRBJ2-1; D: NA; CDR3: CASSLLPGVSNEQFF; DNA: TGTGCCAGCAGTCTACTTCCGGGAGTTTCCAATGAGCAGTTCTTC
size: NA; V: TRBV7-9; J: TRBJ1-3; D: NA; CDR3: CASSTGGYNSGNTIYF; DNA: TGTGCCAGCAGCACTGGCGGGTATAACTCTGGAAACACCATATATTTT
size: NA; V: TRBV6-1; J: TRBJ2-7; D: TRBD1; CDR3: CASNPAGQGLYEQYF; DNA: TGTGCCAGCAACCCCGCGGGACAGGGTTTATACGAGCAGTACTTC
size: once; V: TRBV9; J: TRBJ2-7; D: TRBD2; CDR3: CASSVEASGLYEQYF; DNA: TGTGCCAGCAGCGTAGAGGCTAGCGGGTTATACGAGCAGTACTTC
size: few; V: TRBV7-9; J: TRBJ2-1; D: TRBD2; CDR3: CASSPGTSGRNNEQFF; DNA: TGCGCCAGCAGCCCCGGGACTAGCGGGAGGAACAATGAGCAGTTCTTC
size: NA; V: TRBV11-2; J: TRBJ2-3; D: TRBD2; CDR3: CASSASGRAVGTDTQYF; DNA: TGTGCCAGCAGCGCCAGCGGGAGGGCCGTCGGCACAGATACGCAGTATTTT
size: NA; V: TRBV15; J: TRBJ2-3; D: TRBD2; CDR3: CATSRAGTSFGADTQYF; DNA: TGTGCCACCAGCAGAGCCGGGACTAGCTTCGGGGCAGATACGCAGTATTTT
size: NA; V: TRBV29-1; J: TRBJ2-7; D: TRBD1; CDR3: CSVVDRGEREQYF; DNA: TGCAGCGTTGTGGACAGGGGAGAGCGAGAGCAGTACTTC
size: few; V: TRBV7-9; J: TRBJ1-2; D: TRBD1; CDR3: CASSWDRGLDGYGYTF; DNA: TGTGCCAGCAGCTGGGACAGGGGGCTTGATGGGTATGGCTACACCTTC
size: NA; V: TRBV25-1; J: TRBJ1-5; D: NA; CDR3: CASSEYSNQPQHF; DNA: TGTGCCAGCAGTGAGTATAGCAATCAGCCCCAGCATTTT
size: NA; V: TRBV5-1; J: TRBJ2-1; D: NA; CDR3: CASTFQGGDEQFF; DNA: TGCGCCAGCACCTTTCAGGGGGGTGATGAGCAGTTCTTC
size: NA; V: TRBV7-9; J: TRBJ2-3; D: NA; CDR3: CASSSEGGFGTDTQYF; DNA: TGTGCCAGCAGCTCTGAAGGGGGTTTTGGCACAGATACGCAGTATTTT